These 22 T cell receptor beta chains were all obtained from the same sample, sequenced in a study of shared clonotypes between healthy human individuals. The repertoire was sequenced with immunoSEQ multiplex PCR; TCRdb's copy has only in-frame clones and lacks some. The sample carries around 1.1 million clones, about four fifths recorded once. Sequencing was carried out using memory CD4+ T cells from PBMCs. Subset reported: CD45RA-negative fraction. The receptors shown here come from a man aged 18 to 29 in good health. Some clones in this sample may be carry-over from other donors' samples.

The chain carries TRBV5-5 and TRBJ1-5; 7 nucleotides align to TRBD1. J gave up 4 bases and V 4 bases, and 11 bases lay outside the gene matches. There are 16 residues in the CDR3. Germline values: CDR1 SGHKS, CDR2 YYEKEE (reference sequence). The CDR3 DNA reads as TGTGCCAGCAGCCCCACTACAGGGGTTGGTAATCAGCCCCAGCATTTT. This gives the protein CASSPTTGVGNQPQHF.

The chain is built from TRBV10-1 and TRBJ1-2, with unresolved D. Germline CDR1 reads WNHNN; CDR2 reads SYGVQD (reference sequence). CDR3 length: 13 residues. V lost 2 bases and J 8 bases, leaving 12 bases between the germline ends. The CDR3 protein is CASSEMVSGGYTF. In DNA, the CDR3 is TGCGCCAGCAGTGAGATGGTTTCGGGCGGCTACACCTTC.

The genes are TRBV2 and TRBJ2-5, with D maybe TRBD2 (5 bases). Germline lookup yields CDR1 SNHLY and CDR2 FYNNEI. The V gene lost 8 bases and the J gene lost 3 bases, with 10 bases spanning the gap. This CDR3 spans 12 amino acids. Here the CDR3 DNA reads TGTGCCAGCGCTAGCATTGAAGAGACCCAGTACTTC. It specifies CASASIEETQYF.

The chain employs TRBV19 and TRBJ2-1; D is possibly TRBD2 (6 bases). Germline V gene lookup returns CDR1 LNHDA and CDR2 SQIVND (reference sequence). Trimming shortened V by 7 bases and J by 4 bases, and 17 bases separated the two germline ends. This CDR3 has 15 amino acids. The CDR3 nucleotides are TGTGCCAGTACCCTACTGGGGGGTAGGTACAATGAGCAGTTCTTC. Its protein product is CASTLLGGRYNEQFF. Full variable domain (missing parts from reference TRBV19 and TRBJ2-1): DGGITQSPKYLFRKEGQNVTLSCEQNLNHDAMYWYRQDPGQGLRLIYYSQIVNDFQKGDIAEGYSVSREKKESFPLTVTSAQKNPTAFYLCASTLLGGRYNEQFFGPGTRLTVL.

The chain has TRBV28 and TRBJ2-6; weak D call: TRBD2 (5 bases). Looked up from germline, CDR1 is MDHEN and CDR2 is SYDVKM. The CDR3 loop spans 16 amino acids. Trimming pared 11 bases from V and 1 base from J, leaving 18 bases between. The CDR3 is CAAARGILSGANVLTF. CDR3 bases: TGTGCCGCCGCCCGGGGTATATTGTCTGGGGCCAACGTCCTGACTTTC. The entire variable domain, with the rest obtained from reference TRBV28 and TRBJ2-6, is as follows: DVKVTQSSRYLVKRTGEKVFLECVQDMDHENMFWYRQDPGLGLRLIYFSYDVKMKEKGDIPEGYSVSREKKERFSLILESASTNQTSMYLCAAARGILSGANVLTFGAGSRLTVL.

V gene TRBV9 combines with J gene TRBJ1-2; a weak D match, TRBD1 (5 bases). Trimming left V 2 bases short and J 4 bases short, with 15 bases between. Germline V gene data show CDR1 as SGDLS and CDR2 as YYNGEE. The length of the CDR3 is 15 residues. The CDR3 reads CASSVSGQGGYGYTF. The CDR3 DNA is TGTGCCAGCAGCGTGAGTGGGCAGGGAGGCTATGGCTACACCTTC.

This CDR3 is CASTSREPSYEQYF. The CDR3 DNA follows: TGTGCCAGCACCTCGCGGGAACCCTCCTACGAGCAGTACTTC. The chain uses TRBV27 and TRBJ2-7; possible D gene TRBD2, 6 bases. The V and J ends lost 7 bases and 0 bases respectively, with 13 bases between them. This CDR3 contains 14 residues. Germline-derived CDR1 and CDR2 are MNHEY and SMNVEV (reference sequence).

The chain uses TRBV14 and TRBJ1-3; no firm D call. This CDR3 is built from 15 residues. Deletions cut 1 base from V and 0 bases from J, with 7 bases between. Germline V gives CDR1 SGHDN, CDR2 FVKESK. The CDR3 sequence: CASSQGWISGNTIYF. DNA for the CDR3: TGTGCCAGCAGCCAAGGTTGGATCTCTGGAAACACCATATATTTT.

The sample holds many counts of this clone. The rearrangement uses TRBV9 and TRBJ1-3; D unclear. Per germline, CDR1 SGDLS and CDR2 YYNGEE. The CDR3 loop spans 16 amino acids. V lost 3 bases and J lost 0, with 13 bases in between. The CDR3 DNA is TGTGCCAGCAGCGCGACAACAGATATCTCTGGAAACACCATATATTTT. This codes for CASSATTDISGNTIYF.

The J gene is TRBJ1-2, the V gene TRBV19, with D tentatively TRBD1 (5 bases). With 5 bases removed from V and 5 bases from J, the gap between germline ends came to 12 bases. Germline lookup yields CDR1 LNHDA and CDR2 SQIVND (reference sequence). CDR3 length: 13 residues. The CDR3 region has the DNA TGTGCCAGTAGTGCGGGACCGGTATATGGCTACACCTTC. It is translated as CASSAGPVYGYTF.

Of note for this clone: Other DNA variants within this sample encode the same CDR3. The chain joins TRBV5-1 to TRBJ1-2; tentative D call: TRBD1 (6 bases). In germline, CDR1 is SGHRS, CDR2 YFSETQ. The V end was cut by 4 bases, the J end by 2 bases, with 9 bases between. This CDR3 is 13 amino acids long. The CDR3 loop is CASSPDSNYGYTF. The CDR3 DNA reads TGCGCCAGCAGCCCGGACAGCAACTATGGCTACACCTTC.

The chain's CDR3 is CASSPTGDSGYGYTF. The CDR3 DNA reads TGTGCCAGCAGCCCCACCGGGGACTCAGGCTATGGCTACACCTTC. This chain uses TRBV4-2 with TRBJ1-2; TRBD1 is a possible D gene (5 bases). Germline lookup yields CDR1 LGHNA and CDR2 YNFKEQ. The CDR3 runs 15 residues. V was pared by 4 bases and J by 4 bases, with 16 bases between.

The J gene is TRBJ1-1, the V gene TRBV4-3; D possibly corresponds to TRBD1 (5 bases). The CDR3 is made up of 16 amino acids. Trimming shortened V by 0 bases and J by 3 bases, and 14 bases separated the two germline ends. CDR1 and CDR2 (germline): LGHNA, YSLEER. The CDR3 DNA reads TGCGCCAGCAGCCAAGATTGGGGACGGCGGTACACTGAAGCTTTCTTT. Protein: CASSQDWGRRYTEAFF.

The chain is built from TRBV4-1 and TRBJ2-1; D may be TRBD1 (5 bases). The germline V gene encodes CDR1 MGHRA and CDR2 YSYEKL. V lost 4 bases and J lost 4, with 26 bases in between. The CDR3 extends over 19 amino acids. CDR3 in DNA: TGCGCCAGCAGCCCTTGGGGCGCTCGGGCTCCCCAGAAATACAATGAGCAGTTCTTC. Translating it yields CASSPWGARAPQKYNEQFF.

This chain links TRBV4-3 with TRBJ1-5; D might be TRBD1 (6 bases). This CDR3 spans 15 amino acids. The germline V and J ends were trimmed by 0 bases and 2 bases, with 8 bases remaining between them. CDR1 is LGHNA, CDR2 YSLEER, per germline. CDR3: CASSQEWGRNQPQHF. In nucleotides, the CDR3 is TGCGCCAGCAGCCAAGAGTGGGGGCGCAATCAGCCCCAGCATTTT.

This clone turned up a few times. The V call is TRBV10-3, the J call TRBJ2-3, with D perhaps TRBD1 (6 bases). CDR1 ENHRY and CDR2 SYGVKD come from the germline V gene. The length of the CDR3 is 15 residues. With 2 bases removed from V and 0 bases from J, the gap between germline ends came to 9 bases. DNA of the CDR3: TGTGCCATCAGTGAGAAGGGGGTTAGCACAGATACGCAGTATTTT. Translating it yields CAISEKGVSTDTQYF.

The gene calls are TRBV11-3 and TRBJ1-2; no firm D call. The length of the CDR3 is 15 residues. CDR1 SGHNT and CDR2 YENEEA come from the germline V gene. The V end lost 1 base, the J end lost 0 bases, and 9 bases lay between the germline ends. The CDR3 loop is CASSLVFGSNYGYTF. DNA of the CDR3: TGTGCCAGCAGCTTAGTTTTCGGGTCTAACTATGGCTACACCTTC.

This clone has only one observation. The chain couples TRBV10-3 to TRBJ2-1; TRBD2 matches 13 bases. CDR3 length: 14 amino acids. CDR1 and CDR2 from the germline V gene are ENHRY and SYGVKD. V was pared by 5 bases and J by 7 bases, with 2 bases of the junction left unmatched. Here the CDR3 reads CAISRLAGGNEQFF. CDR3 sequence (DNA): TGTGCCATCAGTCGACTAGCGGGAGGTAATGAGCAGTTCTTC.

For this clone: The missing conserved phenylalanine or tryptophan at the end of this CDR3 makes a read error likely. J is TRBJ1-1 and V is TRBV6-1; 8 bases line up with TRBD1. Per germline, CDR1 MNHNS and CDR2 SASEGT. V lost 6 bases and J lost 3; bases outside the gene matches: 3. The CDR3 is 13 residues long. The CDR3 loop reads CASRTDRDTEAFL. CDR3 coding DNA: TGTGCCAGCAGGACGGACAGGGACACTGAAGCTTTCCTT.

The chain couples TRBV9 to TRBJ1-2; TRBD1 agrees at 10 bases. Germline CDR1 SGDLS, CDR2 YYNGEE. The V gene end was trimmed by 0 bases and the J gene end by 12 bases; junction bases not matched to a gene: 11. The CDR3 extends over 15 amino acids. CDR3 in DNA: TGTGCCAGCAGCGTAGGGTCGGACAGGGGGAAAGTAAACACCTTC. The encoded protein is CASSVGSDRGKVNTF.

The rearrangement joins TRBV28 to TRBJ2-1; 8 nucleotides agree with TRBD1. The CDR3 loop spans 16 amino acids. V lost 6 bases to trimming and J lost 0 bases; unmatched junction nucleotides: 7. Germline V lookup: CDR1 MDHEN, CDR2 SYDVKM. DNA for the CDR3: TGTGCCAGCAGGATGACAGGGGCGAGCTCCTACAATGAGCAGTTCTTC. It specifies CASRMTGASSYNEQFF. The full variable domain, rest sourced from reference TRBV28 and TRBJ2-1, is DVKVTQSSRYLVKRTGEKVFLECVQDMDHENMFWYRQDPGLGLRLIYFSYDVKMKEKGDIPEGYSVSREKKERFSLILESASTNQTSMYLCASRMTGASSYNEQFFGPGTRLTVL.

The chain has TRBV7-9 and TRBJ2-5; the D is unclear. Germline assignment: CDR1 SEHNR and CDR2 FQNEAQ (reference sequence). V was clipped by 4 bases and J by 5 bases, with 20 bases between them. The CDR3 contains 16 residues. This CDR3 is CASSSSRRQVGETQYF. The CDR3, as DNA: TGTGCCAGCAGCTCATCGAGAAGGCAGGTGGGGGAGACCCAGTACTTC.